The rows below give T cell receptor beta chains drawn from one sample of a study of shared clonotypes between healthy human individuals. Assay: immunoSEQ multiplex PCR; the TCRdb copy retains only in-frame clones and omits some. The sample lists about 2,100,000 clones; 90% to 95% were seen once. Input material: naive CD8+ T cells from PBMCs. The receptors were gathered from a man between 18 and 29 years old in good health. Some clones in this sample may be carry-over from other donors' samples. CDR3s include the opening cysteine and the closing phenylalanine or tryptophan. The D gene is left open where the match is weak. Clone size appears in some rows only: once, few, many, or a class for an expanded clone.

>TRBJ2-5|TRBV5-1|.|.
TGCGCCAGCCGAACGGGGCGCAGGGAAGAGACCCAGTACTTC
CASRTGRREETQYF
>TRBJ2-5|TRBV6-4|.|TRBD1
TGTGCCAGCAGTGACTCCATTAGACAGGGGGTTCCGCAAGAGACCCAGTACTTC
CASSDSIRQGVPQETQYF
>TRBJ2-7|TRBV11-2|.|.
TGTGCCAGCAGCTCATACTCCGGGACGGAGAGCTCCTACGAGCAGTACTTC
CASSSYSGTESSYEQYF
>TRBJ2-7|TRBV13|.|.
TGTGCCAGCAGCACGCCCGGGATCTCCTACGAGCAGTACTTC
CASSTPGISYEQYF
>TRBJ2-7|TRBV7-9|.|.
TGTGCCAGCAGCTTTGTTCCCGGCTACGAGCAGTACTTC
CASSFVPGYEQYF
>TRBJ2-1|TRBV10-2|.|TRBD2
TGCGCCAGCAGTGAGGGGCCGCGGCTAGCGGGAGCTGAGCAGTTCTTC
CASSEGPRLAGAEQFF
>TRBJ1-5|TRBV6-1|.|TRBD1
TGTGCCAGCAGTGAACAGGACAGGGATTGGGGGAGCAATCAGCCCCAGCATTTT
CASSEQDRDWGSNQPQHF
>TRBJ1-3|TRBV4-3|.|.
TGCGCCAGCAGCCAAGGGACACCCCGTGGAAACACCATATATTTT
CASSQGTPRGNTIYF
>TRBJ1-6|TRBV5-6|.|.
TGTGCCAGCAGCTTGAAATTGGGTCAGGGACCCCTCCACTTT
CASSLKLGQGPLHF
>TRBJ1-1|TRBV12-5|.|TRBD1
TGTGCTAGTGGTCCCGGATCCCGGGACAGGGGAGTGAACACTGAAGCTTTCTTT
CASGPGSRDRGVNTEAFF
>TRBJ1-1|TRBV6-1|.|.
TGTGCCAGCAGTGAACTTGGGGTGCGGGGCCCGACTGAAGCTTTCTTT
CASSELGVRGPTEAFF
>TRBJ2-7|TRBV10-3|.|.
TGTGCCATCAGGCAAGGGGGGGCGGGAATCCTCTCCTACGAGCAGTACTTC
CAIRQGGAGILSYEQYF
>TRBJ2-1|TRBV6-1|.|.
TGTGCCAGCAGTGAGCAGTTCTTC
CASSEQFF
>TRBJ2-7|TRBV19|.|.
TGTGCCAGTAGTATGGGCAGAGCCTACGAGCAGTACTTC
CASSMGRAYEQYF
>TRBJ1-3|TRBV29-1|.|.
TGCAGCGTCGACCTGGGTGGAAACACCATATATTTT
CSVDLGGNTIYF
>TRBJ2-7|TRBV6-6|.|TRBD1
TGTGCCAGCAGGAACGCCGGGACAGGCGACGAGCAGTACTTC
CASRNAGTGDEQYF
>TRBJ2-1|TRBV7-8|.|.
TGTGCCAGCAGCTTAAGGGGTGCGGGATTCTCCTACAATGAGCAGTTCTTC
CASSLRGAGFSYNEQFF
>TRBJ1-2|TRBV28|once|TRBD1
TGTGCCAGCAGTTCAGGACAGGGGGCTTGGGGCTACACCTTC
CASSSGQGAWGYTF
>TRBJ2-5|TRBV9|.|TRBD1
TGTGCCAGCAGCGTAGCCAGGGGGCAAGGGGAGACCCAGTACTTC
CASSVARGQGETQYF
>TRBJ1-2|TRBV2|.|.
TGTGCCAGCAGTGACAGGTCGCTTAACTATGGCTACACCTTC
CASSDRSLNYGYTF
>TRBJ2-7|TRBV9|.|TRBD1
TGTGCCAGCAGCGTAGGACAGGGACGCTACGAGCAGTACTTC
CASSVGQGRYEQYF
>TRBJ2-1|TRBV4-1|.|TRBD1
TGCGCCAGCAGCCAAGTGGCAGGGGGAACCTACAATGAGCAGTTCTTC
CASSQVAGGTYNEQFF
>TRBJ2-7|TRBV4-3|.|.
TGCGCCAGCAGCCAAGAGACCCTTTTGGGCGAGCAGTACTTC
CASSQETLLGEQYF
>TRBJ2-2|TRBV9|.|.
TGTGCCAGCGCTAGGGGGAACACCGGGGAGCTGTTTTTT
CASARGNTGELFF
>TRBJ2-7|TRBV10-3|.|TRBD2
TGTGCCATCAGTGAGTCAGCCATGGGGGGGGAGCAGTACTTC
CAISESAMGGEQYF
>TRBJ1-5|TRBV9|.|TRBD1
TGTGCCAGCAGCCCTATCATCCGACAGGGCGGCAATCAGCCCCAGCATTTT
CASSPIIRQGGNQPQHF
>TRBJ2-3|TRBV5-1|once|TRBD2
TGCGCCAGCAGCTTGGAGGGGGGACTAGCCCTCACAGATACGCAGTATTTT
CASSLEGGLALTDTQYF
>TRBJ2-3|TRBV5-4|.|TRBD2
TGTGCCAGCAGCTGGAGAGGACTAGCGGGACAAGATACGCAGTATTTT
CASSWRGLAGQDTQYF
>TRBJ2-1|TRBV2|.|.
TGTGCCAGCAGTGAGCGGGGAAACGACAATGAGCAGTTCTTC
CASSERGNDNEQFF
>TRBJ1-1|TRBV28|.|.
TGTGCCAGCAGATGGGGCCAGGGCACTGAAGCTTTCTTT
CASRWGQGTEAFF
>TRBJ2-2|TRBV4-3|.|TRBD1
TGCGCCAGCAGCCAACCGTCGGGGACAGGGGAAACCGGGGAGCTGTTTTTT
CASSQPSGTGETGELFF
>TRBJ2-7|TRBV27|.|TRBD2
TGTGCCAGCAGCCGGACTAGCGGGAGTTTCCACGAGCAGTACTTC
CASSRTSGSFHEQYF
>TRBJ1-2|TRBV6-1|.|.
TGTGCCAGCAGTGAACGCGGGGGCGCGGTCTATGGCTACACCTTC
CASSERGGAVYGYTF
>TRBJ2-3|TRBV19|.|.
TGTGCCAGTGGAGTAGCTCCTGCTAGCACAGATACGCAGTATTTT
CASGVAPASTDTQYF
>TRBJ2-1|TRBV5-6|.|.
TGTGCCAGCAGCTTGGGCAGAGCTTACAATGAGCAGTTCTTC
CASSLGRAYNEQFF
>TRBJ1-3|TRBV11-2|.|TRBD1
TGTGCCAGCAGCCCCCCCGTCCGCGTGACAGGGGAGCATCTGGACACCATATATTTT
CASSPPVRVTGEHLDTIYF
>TRBJ2-1|TRBV28|.|TRBD1
TGTGCCAGCTGCTATTTCGGGACAGGGTACAATGAGCAGTTCTTC
CASCYFGTGYNEQFF
>TRBJ2-7|TRBV27|.|.
TGTGCCAGCAGTCCCAGTCCTCCCACCTACGAGCAGTACTTC
CASSPSPPTYEQYF
>TRBJ2-3|TRBV27|.|.
TGTGCCAGCAGTTTAGGTGAGACTAGCACAGATACGCAGTATTTT
CASSLGETSTDTQYF
>TRBJ2-7|TRBV27|.|.
TGTGCCAGCAGTTTATCTCGCGCCTCCTACGAGCAGTACTTC
CASSLSRASYEQYF
>TRBJ1-2|TRBV9|.|.
TGTGCCAGCAGCGCCGACTCGAATACAGCTAACTATGGCTACACCTTC
CASSADSNTANYGYTF
>TRBJ2-3|TRBV6-4|.|TRBD2
TGTGCCAGCAGACCCTCCGGGGGGAACACAGATACGCAGTATTTT
CASRPSGGNTDTQYF
>TRBJ2-5|TRBV9|.|TRBD2
TGTGCCAGCAGCCCGACGAGGGGGACTAGCGTAAACCAAGAGACCCAGTACTTC
CASSPTRGTSVNQETQYF
>TRBJ2-7|TRBV9|.|TRBD1
TGTGCCAGCAGCCCACCCGACAGGGGGTACGAGCAGTACTTC
CASSPPDRGYEQYF
>TRBJ1-2|TRBV30|.|.
TGTGCCTGGAGTGTGGGATGGGGGATTAGGTATGGCTACACCTTC
CAWSVGWGIRYGYTF
>TRBJ1-1|TRBV6-5|.|.
TGTGCCAGCAGTTACCCGGGTAACACTGAAGCTTTCTTT
CASSYPGNTEAFF
>TRBJ2-7|TRBV13|few|.
TGTGCCAGCAGCCTAGGAAGGCAGCTCTACGAGCAGTACTTC
CASSLGRQLYEQYF
>TRBJ2-5|TRBV28|once|TRBD2
TGTGCCAGCAGTGCCCCGGTAGCGGGAGTATCGTGGGAGACCCAGTACTTC
CASSAPVAGVSWETQYF
>TRBJ2-7|TRBV9|.|.
TGTGCCAGCAGCGGGCCCTCAGACGAGCAGTACTTC
CASSGPSDEQYF